This note documents a single T cell receptor (beta chain) sequence. Its antigen is still unknown. The CDR3 runs to 14 residues. V was shortened by 4 bases and J by 3 bases, with 13 bases between the two germline ends. Germline CDR1 reads WSHSY; CDR2 reads SAAADI. Using immunoSEQ multiplex PCR, the repertoire was profiled, and TCRdb retains in-frame clones only, with some absent. The sample lists tens of thousands of clones; roughly 92% were seen once. Naive CD4 T cells, CD45RO-negative and CD62L-positive, were flow-sorted from PBMCs. The data derive from a study of human versus mouse CDR3 diversity and MHC coevolution. For the study at large: Between roughly 5.5 x 10^6 and 1.8 x 10^7 valid reads came from each sample.

Findings of the study overall: Compared with mice, human CDR3s carried more deletions and insertions on average. Human T cells were selected on six MHC II alleles.

Input material: naive CD4+ T cells from blood. The subset here: CD45RO-negative CD62L-positive naive CD4 T cells. This clonotype was obtained from a person between 25 and 70 years old in good health. This rearrangement joins TRBV10-2 to TRBJ2-7; D may be TRBD1 (6 bases). CDR3 residues: CASSVLGQDYEQYF. The CDR3 DNA follows: TGCGCCAGCAGTGTCCTGGGACAAGACTACGAGCAGTACTTC.